This is a list of T cell receptor beta chains from one sample in a study of blood T cell repertoires in COVID-19. Clones were read by immunoSEQ multiplex PCR, and TCRdb kept only the in-frame ones, dropping some. The sample has fewer than 300,000 clones, around 88% seen once. Sequencing input: PBMCs or T cells enriched from blood (not recorded which). Source of these receptors: a woman between 40 and 50 years old with acute COVID-19. Both conserved end residues are part of each CDR3. A D gene is named only where the DNA matches it firmly. Part of the rows lack a size; the others show once, few, many or a class for expanded clones.

D gene | J gene | clone size | V gene | CDR3 protein | CDR3 DNA
TRBD1 | TRBJ1-1 | . | TRBV18 | CASSRMTGGSYTEAFF | TGTGCCAGCTCACGGATGACAGGGGGTAGTTACACTGAAGCTTTCTTT
TRBD2 | TRBJ2-3 | . | TRBV7-2 | CASSLKSSGNPSTDTQYF | TGTGCCAGCAGCTTAAAATCTAGCGGGAATCCCAGCACAGATACGCAGTATTTT
TRBD2 | TRBJ2-5 | . | TRBV5-4 | CASKSSGNEETQYF | TGTGCCAGCAAGTCTAGCGGGAATGAAGAGACCCAGTACTTC
. | TRBJ1-2 | . | TRBV20-1 | CSASLRGGYTF | TGCAGTGCTAGTTTGCGGGGTGGCTACACCTTC
. | TRBJ2-1 | . | TRBV3-1/TRBV3-2 | CASSQDLVYEQFF | TGTGCCAGCAGCCAAGATTTAGTCTATGAGCAGTTCTTC
TRBD2 | TRBJ2-1 | once | TRBV27 | CASSRAGDAYNEQFF | TGTGCCAGCAGTAGAGCGGGAGACGCCTACAATGAGCAGTTCTTC
TRBD1 | TRBJ1-1 | . | TRBV12-3/TRBV12-4 | CASSSETGGVAFF | TGTGCCAGCAGTTCCGAGACAGGGGGCGTAGCTTTCTTT
TRBD2 | TRBJ2-1 | few | TRBV6-2/TRBV6-3 | CASSKDGEGNEQFF | TGTGCCAGCAGCAAGGACGGGGAGGGGAATGAGCAGTTCTTC
. | TRBJ1-1 | . | TRBV27 | CASSFLPEAFF | TGTGCCAGCAGCTTCCTCCCTGAAGCTTTCTTT
. | TRBJ2-7 | . | TRBV27 | CASSFVGGYEQYF | TGTGCCAGCAGTTTCGTCGGCGGCTACGAGCAGTACTTC
. | TRBJ1-4 | . | TRBV30 | CAWSPGATNEKLFF | TGTGCCTGGAGTCCAGGGGCGACTAATGAAAAACTGTTTTTT
. | TRBJ1-1 | . | TRBV28 | CASRGDFLRGNTEAFF | TGTGCCAGCAGAGGGGACTTCTTAAGGGGGAACACTGAAGCTTTCTTT
TRBD1 | TRBJ1-1 | . | TRBV7-9 | CASSLFGQGTEAFF | TGTGCCAGCAGCTTATTTGGACAGGGCACTGAAGCTTTCTTT
. | TRBJ1-3 | . | TRBV5-4 | CASSFGQGTHPSYF | .
TRBD2 | TRBJ2-3 | . | TRBV5-6 | CASSPTGTSGSPLTDTQYF | TGTGCCAGCAGCCCCACTGGGACTAGCGGGAGTCCCCTAACAGATACGCAGTATTTT
. | TRBJ1-5 | . | TRBV29-1 | CSAGGGGGNQPQHF | TGCAGCGCCGGAGGAGGCGGGGGCAATCAGCCCCAGCATTTT
. | TRBJ2-5 | few | TRBV19 | CASSIGREETQYF | TGTGCCAGTAGTATTGGGCGGGAAGAGACCCAGTACTTC
TRBD1 | TRBJ2-6 | . | TRBV9 | CASSYRRPGQGATGANVLTF | TGTGCCAGCAGCTACCGCCGGCCGGGACAGGGGGCTACTGGGGCCAACGTCCTGACTTTC
. | TRBJ2-2 | . | TRBV20-1 | CSASRGNTGELFF | TGCAGTGCTAGTAGGGGGAACACCGGGGAGCTGTTTTTT
TRBD1 | TRBJ2-5 | few | TRBV5-1 | CASSVGQIQETQYF | TGCGCCAGCAGCGTGGGACAGATCCAAGAGACCCAGTACTTC
TRBD1 | TRBJ1-4 | . | TRBV7-6 | CASSAGQGAEKLFF | TGTGCCAGCAGCGCGGGACAGGGGGCTGAAAAACTGTTTTTT
TRBD2 | TRBJ2-3 | . | TRBV27 | CASSLYSSGSFADTQYF | TGTGCCAGCAGTTTATATTCTAGCGGGAGTTTTGCGGATACGCAGTATTTT
TRBD2 | TRBJ2-1 | . | TRBV20-1 | CSASASGRTNEQFF | TGCAGTGCTAGTGCTAGCGGGAGGACCAATGAGCAGTTCTTC
TRBD1 | TRBJ1-2 | . | TRBV9 | CASSGRDRDDYGYTF | TGTGCCAGCAGCGGTCGGGACAGGGATGACTATGGCTACACCTTC
. | TRBJ2-7 | . | TRBV6-4 | CASSDPKRSRDSRDSYEQYF | TGTGCCAGCAGTGACCCGAAGAGGTCGAGGGATAGTAGGGACTCCTACGAGCAGTACTTC
. | TRBJ1-2 | . | TRBV10-2 | CASSESRKGSYGYTF | TGCGCCAGCAGTGAGTCGAGGAAGGGGTCCTATGGCTACACCTTC
. | TRBJ1-1 | . | TRBV5-1 | CASRKTGENTEAFF | TGCGCCAGCAGGAAGACAGGAGAGAACACTGAAGCTTTCTTT
TRBD2 | TRBJ2-5 | . | TRBV10-1 | CASSEWGTSGQETQYF | TGCGCCAGCAGTGAGTGGGGGACTAGCGGACAAGAGACCCAGTACTTC
TRBD2 | TRBJ2-3 | . | TRBV7-6 | CASSLAAGTSGTDTQYF | TGTGCCAGCAGCTTAGCGGCCGGGACTAGCGGCACAGATACGCAGTATTTT
TRBD1 | TRBJ2-1 | . | TRBV4-3 | CASSQAAGDREQFF | TGCGCCAGCAGCCAAGCGGCAGGGGACAGGGAGCAGTTCTTC
. | TRBJ1-5 | . | TRBV6-5 | CASTKRGRNQPQHF | TGTGCCAGCACCAAAAGGGGGAGAAATCAGCCCCAGCATTTT
. | TRBJ1-6 | . | TRBV4-3 | CASSQDSMKGAPLHF | TGCGCCAGCAGCCAAGATTCCATGAAAGGGGCACCCCTCCACTTT
. | TRBJ2-3 | . | TRBV7-2 | CASSLGPSGTDTQYF | TGTGCCAGCAGCTTAGGGCCTAGCGGCACAGATACGCAGTATTTT
. | TRBJ1-2 | . | TRBV27 | CASQPKGGLGYGYTF | TGTGCCAGTCAGCCCAAAGGGGGATTGGGATATGGCTACACCTTC
. | TRBJ2-7 | . | TRBV3-1/TRBV3-2 | CASSRGLAYEQYF | TGTGCCAGCAGCCGCGGACTGGCCTACGAGCAGTACTTC
. | TRBJ2-1 | . | TRBV5-1 | CASSLDLTTNEQFF | TGCGCCAGCAGCTTGGATTTAACTACGAATGAGCAGTTCTTC
. | TRBJ1-2 | . | TRBV27 | CASSSRNPTRYGYTF | TGTGCCAGCAGTTCCAGAAACCCGACTCGCTATGGCTACACCTTC
TRBD2 | TRBJ2-2 | . | TRBV19 | CATGLVYTGELFF | TGTGCCACCGGACTAGTTTACACCGGGGAGCTGTTTTTT
. | TRBJ1-3 | . | TRBV9 | CASSVAGIVGNTIYF | TGTGCCAGCAGCGTTGCGGGGATTGTTGGAAACACCATATATTTT
. | TRBJ2-2 | . | TRBV5-6 | CASSLYGEVAGELFF | TGTGCCAGCAGCTTGTACGGGGAAGTCGCCGGGGAGCTGTTTTTT
. | TRBJ1-3 | . | TRBV15 | CATSRDHGAGNTIYF | TGTGCCACCAGCAGAGATCACGGGGCTGGAAACACCATATATTTT
TRBD2 | TRBJ2-1 | . | TRBV7-2 | CASSLVGGSDEQFF | TGTGCCAGCAGCTTAGTTGGCGGGAGTGATGAGCAGTTCTTC
TRBD2 | TRBJ2-1 | . | TRBV25-1 | CASSEFSGRPNNEQFF | TGTGCCAGCAGTGAATTTAGCGGGAGGCCCAACAATGAGCAGTTCTTC
TRBD2 | TRBJ2-5 | . | TRBV19 | CASGGTSGGKTQYF | TGTGCCTCAGGAGGGACTAGCGGAGGGAAGACCCAGTACTTC
TRBD1 | TRBJ1-2 | . | TRBV6-5 | CASSRLGTGNYGYTF | TGTGCCAGCAGCCGTCTCGGGACAGGGAACTATGGCTACACCTTC
TRBD2 | TRBJ2-2 | . | TRBV3-1/TRBV3-2 | CASSQGGSGPLNTGELFF | TGTGCCAGCAGCCAAGGCGGTAGCGGGCCCTTGAACACCGGGGAGCTGTTTTTT
. | TRBJ2-4 | . | TRBV24-1 | CATRKGTGFQNIQYF | TGTGCCACCAGGAAGGGAACAGGGTTCCAAAACATTCAGTACTTC
TRBD1 | TRBJ1-4 | . | TRBV28 | CASSGPRDRGDEKLFF | TGTGCCAGCAGCGGACCTCGGGACAGGGGAGATGAAAAACTGTTTTTT
. | TRBJ2-7 | . | TRBV21-1 | CATLRGGRSSYEQYF | TGTGCCACCCTAAGGGGGGGACGGAGTTCCTACGAGCAGTACTTC
. | TRBJ1-2 | . | TRBV11-3 | CASSLTGWANYGYTF | TGTGCCAGCAGCTTGACAGGATGGGCAAACTATGGCTACACCTTC
TRBD1 | TRBJ1-3 | few | TRBV6-5 | CASGNRGLTGNTIYF | TGTGCCAGCGGAAACAGGGGGCTGACTGGAAACACCATATATTTT
TRBD1 | TRBJ1-1 | . | TRBV6-5 | CASSWAGGGAEAFF | TGTGCCAGCAGTTGGGCAGGGGGCGGTGCTGAAGCTTTCTTT